The 8 T cell receptor beta chains in this list originate from one sample, sequenced in a study of blood T cell repertoires in COVID-19. The repertoire was sequenced with immunoSEQ multiplex PCR; TCRdb's copy has only in-frame clones and lacks some. There are 150,000 to 200,000 clones in the sample; 85% to 90% occur only once, and about 4.2% lies in the top ten. Sequenced: peripheral blood. Receptors originate from a human donor in a cohort sampled during active COVID-19.

This sequence joins TRBV4-3 and TRBJ2-1, with 8 bases aligning to TRBD2. The germline V gene has CDR1 LGHNA and CDR2 YSLEER. V lost 0 bases to trimming and J lost 4 bases; unmatched junction nucleotides: 14. This CDR3 has 19 residues. CDR3 sequence (DNA): TGCGCCAGCAGCCAAGAGTCCAAATCCGGGACTAGACTTTACAATGAGCAGTTCTTC. It specifies CASSQESKSGTRLYNEQFF.

This chain links TRBV2 with TRBJ2-2, with TRBD2 matching over 9 bases. There are 15 residues in the CDR3. Per germline, CDR1 SNHLY and CDR2 FYNNEI. The J segment lost 1 base and the V segment lost 7 bases, leaving 4 bases of the junction unmatched. CDR3 DNA sequence: TGTGCCAGCATCAAAGCGGGGGGGAACACCGGGGAGCTGTTTTTT. Its protein is CASIKAGGNTGELFF. The full variable domain, with the rest looked up from reference TRBV2 and TRBJ2-2, is EPEVTQTPSHQVTQMGQEVILRCVPISNHLYFYWYRQILGQKVEFLVSFYNNEISEKSEIFDDQFSVERPDGSNFTLKIRSTKLEDSAMYFCASIKAGGNTGELFFGEGSRLTVL.

This sequence joins TRBV5-1 and TRBJ2-5; 9 nucleotides agree with TRBD1. The length of the CDR3 is 14 residues. Germline-derived CDR1 and CDR2 are SGHRS and YFSETQ. The V segment lost 4 bases and the J segment 1 base; nucleotides outside the gene matches: 2. The CDR3 nucleotides read TGCGCCAGCAGCGGGGGACAGGGCCAAGAGACCCAGTACTTC. Protein: CASSGGQGQETQYF.

A word on this clone: The same CDR3 is also encoded by other DNA sequences in this sample. The chain recombines TRBV30 with TRBJ1-2; D ambiguous. Per the germline V gene, CDR1 is GTSNPN and CDR2 is SVGIG (reference sequence). V was cut by 2 bases and J by 4 bases, with 11 bases left in between. This CDR3 is 13 amino acids long. Written as DNA, the CDR3 is TGTGCCTGGAGTTCTCGGGGAGGCTATGGCTACACCTTC. Its translation is CAWSSRGGYGYTF. The full variable domain, rest sourced from reference TRBV30 and TRBJ1-2, is SQTIHQWPATLVQPVGSPLSLECTVEGTSNPNLYWYRQAAGRGLQLLFYSVGIGQISSEVPQNLSASRPQDRQFILSSKKLLLSDSGFYLCAWSSRGGYGYTFGSGTRLTVV.

This sequence joins TRBV19 and TRBJ2-1, with 11 bases that match TRBD2. Looked up from germline, CDR1 is LNHDA and CDR2 is SQIVND (reference sequence). V lost 3 bases, J lost 2 bases, and 0 bases stayed unmatched. This CDR3 contains 15 residues. The CDR3 loop is CASSMGLAAYNEQFF. CDR3 nucleotides: TGTGCCAGTAGTATGGGACTAGCGGCCTACAATGAGCAGTTCTTC.

The J gene is TRBJ2-7, the V gene TRBV10-3, with TRBD2 matching 7 bases. CDR1 and CDR2 (germline): ENHRY, SYGVKD. The V segment lost 2 bases and the J segment 5 bases; nucleotides outside the gene matches: 0. The CDR3 totals 12 residues. DNA of the CDR3: TGTGCCATCAGTGAGCGGGAGGACGAGCAGTACTTC. Translating gives CAISEREDEQYF.

This clone was picked up one time. The CDR3 loop is CASRPTGVHEQYF. For the CDR3, the DNA is TGTGCCAGCAGGCCGACAGGGGTGCACGAGCAGTACTTC. V and J are TRBV12-3 or TRBV12-4 and TRBJ2-7; TRBD1 matches at 8 bases. V trimming: 6 bases; J trimming: 5 bases; junction bases outside the gene matches: 6. The CDR3 contains 13 residues.

The chain has TRBV7-2 and TRBJ2-5; the D is unclear. Germline-derived CDR1 and CDR2 are SGHTA and FQGNSA. Deletions cut 8 bases from V and 2 bases from J, with 12 bases between. CDR3 length: 13 amino acids. The CDR3 here is CASGVPRQETQYF. For the CDR3, the DNA is TGTGCCAGCGGAGTCCCCCGACAAGAGACCCAGTACTTC. Filled out from reference TRBV7-2 and TRBJ2-5, the complete variable domain reads GAGVSQSPSNKVTEKGKDVELRCDPISGHTALYWYRQSLGQGLEFLIYFQGNSAPDKSGLPSDRFSAERTGGSVSTLTIQRTQQEDSAVYLCASGVPRQETQYFGPGTRLLVL.